The clone carrying this T cell receptor beta chain was recorded only once. These data come from a study of blood T cell repertoires in COVID-19. Study at large: Samples taken during acute and convalescent COVID-19 were collected in the United States, Italy and Spain. T cells, B-cell-depleted T cells, or PBMCs provided the cDNA or gDNA that served as material.

As handled by the study authors: Researchers report that nucleated cell counts were estimated from reference gene primer amplification. Libraries were prepared by immunoSEQ multiplex PCR; TCRdb keeps only in-frame clonotypes and omits some of them. V and J calls and clone size follow that table, whereas D and trimming were derived from the DNA. The sample has around 140,000 clones, 84% seen once. Germline lookup yields CDR1 MNHEY and CDR2 SMNVEV (reference sequence). V shed 7 bases, J shed 0 bases, and the junction held 6 bases outside the gene matches. There are 15 residues in the CDR3. The sample comprised peripheral blood. This clonotype was obtained from a man aged 55-75 years with acute or convalescent COVID-19. V and J are TRBV27 and TRBJ2-1, with 7 nucleotides matching TRBD2. CDR3 region: CASNNGGSSYNEQFF. DNA of the CDR3: TGTGCCAGCAATAACGGGGGGAGCTCCTACAATGAGCAGTTCTTC.